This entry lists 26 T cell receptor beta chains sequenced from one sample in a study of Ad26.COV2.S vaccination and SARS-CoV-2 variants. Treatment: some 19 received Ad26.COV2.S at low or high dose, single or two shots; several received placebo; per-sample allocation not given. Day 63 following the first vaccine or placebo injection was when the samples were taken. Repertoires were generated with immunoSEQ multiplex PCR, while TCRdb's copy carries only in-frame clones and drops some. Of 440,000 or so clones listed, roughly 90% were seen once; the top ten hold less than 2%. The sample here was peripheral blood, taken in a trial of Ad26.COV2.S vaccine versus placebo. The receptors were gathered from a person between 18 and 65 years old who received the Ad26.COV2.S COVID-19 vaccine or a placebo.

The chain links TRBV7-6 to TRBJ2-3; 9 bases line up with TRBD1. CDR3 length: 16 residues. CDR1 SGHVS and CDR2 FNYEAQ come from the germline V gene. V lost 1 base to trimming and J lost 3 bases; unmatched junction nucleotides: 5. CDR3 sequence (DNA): TGTGCCAGCAGCTTAGAGACAGGGGGAGATACAGATACGCAGTATTTT. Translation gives CASSLETGGDTDTQYF. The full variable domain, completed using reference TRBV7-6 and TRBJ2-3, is GAGVSQSPRYKVTKRGQDVALRCDPISGHVSLYWYRQALGQGPEFLTYFNYEAQQDKSGLPNDRFSAERPEGSISTLTIQRTEQRDSAMYRCASSLETGGDTDTQYFGPGTRLTVL.

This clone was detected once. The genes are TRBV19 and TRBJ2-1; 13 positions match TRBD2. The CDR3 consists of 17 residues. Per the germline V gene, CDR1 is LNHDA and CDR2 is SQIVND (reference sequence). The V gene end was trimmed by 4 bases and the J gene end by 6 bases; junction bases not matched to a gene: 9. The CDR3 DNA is TGTGCCAGTAGTACGACTAGCGGGGGGCCGGCGGTCAATGAGCAGTTCTTC. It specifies CASSTTSGGPAVNEQFF.

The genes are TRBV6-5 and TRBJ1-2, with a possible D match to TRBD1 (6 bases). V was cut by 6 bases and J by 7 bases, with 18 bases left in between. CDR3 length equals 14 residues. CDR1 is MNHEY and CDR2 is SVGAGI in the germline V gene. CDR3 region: CASRRGTSEPGYTF. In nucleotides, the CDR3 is TGTGCCAGCAGGAGAGGGACATCGGAGCCTGGCTACACCTTC.

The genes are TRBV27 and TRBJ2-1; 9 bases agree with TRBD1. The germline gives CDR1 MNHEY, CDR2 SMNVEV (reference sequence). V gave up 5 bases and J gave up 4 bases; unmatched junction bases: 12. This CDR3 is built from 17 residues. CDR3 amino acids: CASSPNRGPDFYNEQFF. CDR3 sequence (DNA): TGTGCCAGCAGTCCGAACAGGGGGCCGGATTTTTACAATGAGCAGTTCTTC.

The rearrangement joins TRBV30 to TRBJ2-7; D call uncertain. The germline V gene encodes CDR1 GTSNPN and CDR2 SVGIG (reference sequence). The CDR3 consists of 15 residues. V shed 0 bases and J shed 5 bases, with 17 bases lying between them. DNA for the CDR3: TGTGCCTGGAGTGTACACCGGAGCCGGTTTGACGAGCAGTACTTC. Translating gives CAWSVHRSRFDEQYF.

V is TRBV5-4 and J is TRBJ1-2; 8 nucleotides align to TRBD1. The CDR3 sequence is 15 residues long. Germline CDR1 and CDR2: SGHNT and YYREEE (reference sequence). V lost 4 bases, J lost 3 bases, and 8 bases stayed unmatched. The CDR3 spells CASSELTGAYYGYTF. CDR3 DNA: TGTGCCAGCAGCGAACTGACAGGGGCGTACTATGGCTACACCTTC.

The CDR3 protein is CASSHTPDGGQETQYF. The DNA of the CDR3 is TGTGCCAGCAGCCACACCCCGGACGGGGGCCAAGAGACCCAGTACTTC. This chain joins TRBV7-9 and TRBJ2-5; TRBD2 is a possible D gene (6 bases). Germline V gene sequence: CDR1 SEHNR, CDR2 FQNEAQ (reference sequence). This CDR3 has 16 amino acids. V was shortened by 5 bases and J by 1 base, with 17 bases between the two germline ends.

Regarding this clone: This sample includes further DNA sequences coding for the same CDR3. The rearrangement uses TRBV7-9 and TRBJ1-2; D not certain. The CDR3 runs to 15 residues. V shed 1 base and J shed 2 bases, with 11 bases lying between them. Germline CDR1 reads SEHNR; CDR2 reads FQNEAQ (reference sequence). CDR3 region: CASSLEGGPNYGYTF. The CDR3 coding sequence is TGTGCCAGCAGCTTAGAAGGCGGACCCAACTATGGCTACACCTTC.

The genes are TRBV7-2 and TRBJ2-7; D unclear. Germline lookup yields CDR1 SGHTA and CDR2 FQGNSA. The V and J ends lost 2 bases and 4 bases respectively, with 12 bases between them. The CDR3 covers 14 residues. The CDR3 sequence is CASSLRTQDYEQYF. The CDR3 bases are TGTGCCAGCAGCTTAAGGACGCAGGATTACGAGCAGTACTTC.

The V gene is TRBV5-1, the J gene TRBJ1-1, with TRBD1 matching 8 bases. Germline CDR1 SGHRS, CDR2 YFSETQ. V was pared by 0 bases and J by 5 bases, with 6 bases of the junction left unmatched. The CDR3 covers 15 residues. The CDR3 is CASSLAGQGTTEAFF. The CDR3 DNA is TGCGCCAGCAGCTTGGCCGGACAGGGAACGACTGAAGCTTTCTTT.

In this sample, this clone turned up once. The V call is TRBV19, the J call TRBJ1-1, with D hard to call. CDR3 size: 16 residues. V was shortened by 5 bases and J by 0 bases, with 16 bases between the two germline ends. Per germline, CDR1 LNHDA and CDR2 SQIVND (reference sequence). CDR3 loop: CASSPPAGRLNTEAFF. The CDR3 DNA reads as TGTGCCAGTAGTCCCCCCGCGGGCAGGCTGAACACTGAAGCTTTCTTT.

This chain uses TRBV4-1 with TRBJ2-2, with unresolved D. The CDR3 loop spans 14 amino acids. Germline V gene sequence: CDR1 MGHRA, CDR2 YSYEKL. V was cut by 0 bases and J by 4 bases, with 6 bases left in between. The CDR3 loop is CASSQDSPTGELFF. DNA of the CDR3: TGCGCCAGCAGCCAAGACAGCCCCACCGGGGAGCTGTTTTTT.

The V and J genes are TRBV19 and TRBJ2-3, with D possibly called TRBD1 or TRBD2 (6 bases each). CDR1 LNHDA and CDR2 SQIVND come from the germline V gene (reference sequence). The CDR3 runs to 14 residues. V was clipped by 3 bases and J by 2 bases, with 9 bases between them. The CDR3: CASSMGGPTDTQYF. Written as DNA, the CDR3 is TGTGCCAGTAGTATGGGGGGCCCCACAGATACGCAGTATTTT.

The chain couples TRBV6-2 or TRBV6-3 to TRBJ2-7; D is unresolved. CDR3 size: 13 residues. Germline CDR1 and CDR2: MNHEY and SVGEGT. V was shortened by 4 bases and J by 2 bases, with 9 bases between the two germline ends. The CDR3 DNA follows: TGTGCCAGCAGTTGGCAGACAACCTACGAGCAGTACTTC. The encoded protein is CASSWQTTYEQYF.

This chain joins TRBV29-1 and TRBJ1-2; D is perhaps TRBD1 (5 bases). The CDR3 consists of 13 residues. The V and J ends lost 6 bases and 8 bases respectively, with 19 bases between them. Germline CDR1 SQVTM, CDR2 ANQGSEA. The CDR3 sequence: CSVRTPGNQGYTF. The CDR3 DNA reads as TGCAGCGTCCGCACCCCAGGGAATCAAGGCTACACCTTC.

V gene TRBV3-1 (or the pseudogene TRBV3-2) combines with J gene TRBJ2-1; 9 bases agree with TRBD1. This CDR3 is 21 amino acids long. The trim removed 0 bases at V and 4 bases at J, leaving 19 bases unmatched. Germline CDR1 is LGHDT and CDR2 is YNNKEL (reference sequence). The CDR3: CASSQETQRFTQGARYNEQFF. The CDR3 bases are TGTGCCAGCAGCCAAGAAACCCAGCGCTTCACACAGGGGGCCCGGTACAATGAGCAGTTCTTC.

CDR3 amino acids: CASSLGTQAEYGYTF. In DNA form, the CDR3 reads TGTGCCAGCAGCTTAGGGACCCAGGCCGAGTATGGCTACACCTTC. The chain couples TRBV7-2 to TRBJ1-2; D gene unclear. Germline assignment: CDR1 SGHTA and CDR2 FQGNSA. The CDR3 consists of 15 residues. Trimming left V 1 base short and J 5 bases short, with 14 bases between.

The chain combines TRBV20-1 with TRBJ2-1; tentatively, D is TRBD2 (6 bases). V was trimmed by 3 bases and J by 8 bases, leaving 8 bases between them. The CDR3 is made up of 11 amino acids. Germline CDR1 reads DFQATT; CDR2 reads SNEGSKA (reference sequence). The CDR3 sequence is CSARAGYEQFF. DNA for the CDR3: TGCAGTGCTAGGGCGGGGTATGAGCAGTTCTTC.

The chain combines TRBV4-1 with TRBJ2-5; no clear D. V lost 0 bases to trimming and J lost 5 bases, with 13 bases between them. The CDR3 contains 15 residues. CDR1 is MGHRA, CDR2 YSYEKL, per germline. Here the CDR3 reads CASSQDWLVGETQYF. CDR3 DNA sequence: TGCGCCAGCAGCCAAGATTGGTTAGTGGGGGAGACCCAGTACTTC.

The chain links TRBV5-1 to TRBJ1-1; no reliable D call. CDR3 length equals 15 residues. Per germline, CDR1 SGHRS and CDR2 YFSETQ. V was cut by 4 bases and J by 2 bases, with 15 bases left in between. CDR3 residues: CASSPATTINTEAFF. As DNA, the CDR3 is TGCGCCAGCAGCCCAGCAACGACCATTAACACTGAAGCTTTCTTT.

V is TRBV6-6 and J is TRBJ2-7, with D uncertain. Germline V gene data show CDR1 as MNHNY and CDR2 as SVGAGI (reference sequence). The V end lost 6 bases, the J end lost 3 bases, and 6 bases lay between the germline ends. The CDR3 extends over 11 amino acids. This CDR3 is CASSYHYEQYF. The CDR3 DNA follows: TGTGCCAGCAGCTACCACTACGAGCAGTACTTC.

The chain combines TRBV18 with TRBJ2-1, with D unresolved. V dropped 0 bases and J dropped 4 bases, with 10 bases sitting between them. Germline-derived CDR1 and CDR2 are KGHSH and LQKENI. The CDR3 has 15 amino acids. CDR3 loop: CASSPPYFLYNEQFF. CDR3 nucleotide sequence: TGTGCCAGCTCACCACCCTATTTCCTATACAATGAGCAGTTCTTC.

As DNA, the CDR3 is TGTGCCAGCATAGGGGAGTCCTACGAGCAGTACTTC. Translating it yields CASIGESYEQYF. The chain links TRBV28 to TRBJ2-7, with D perhaps assigned TRBD1 or TRBD2 (5 bases each). V was pared by 7 bases and J by 1 base, with 8 bases between. Germline CDR1 MDHEN, CDR2 SYDVKM. This CDR3 is 12 amino acids long.

CDR3: CASSDLPRAVEGQVDTGELFF. CDR3 nucleotide sequence: TGTGCCAGCAGTGACCTACCGAGAGCCGTAGAGGGGCAAGTAGACACCGGGGAGCTGTTTTTT. The gene calls are TRBV6-4 and TRBJ2-2; D is perhaps TRBD1 or TRBD2 (5 bases each). CDR3 size: 21 residues. Trimming cost V 2 bases and J 3 bases, with 28 bases left between them. Germline V CDR1 and CDR2: MRHNA, SNTAGT.

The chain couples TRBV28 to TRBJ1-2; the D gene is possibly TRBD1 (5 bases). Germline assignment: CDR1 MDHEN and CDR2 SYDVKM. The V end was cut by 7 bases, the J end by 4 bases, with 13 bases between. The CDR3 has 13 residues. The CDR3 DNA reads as TGTGCCAGCACCCTGGGAGGGGCCTATGGCTACACCTTC. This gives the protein CASTLGGAYGYTF.

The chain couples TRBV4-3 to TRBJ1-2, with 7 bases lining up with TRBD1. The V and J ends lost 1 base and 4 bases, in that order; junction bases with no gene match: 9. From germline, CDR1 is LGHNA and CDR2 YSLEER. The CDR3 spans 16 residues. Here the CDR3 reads CASSQAFEGAGYGYTF. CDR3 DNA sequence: TGCGCCAGCAGCCAAGCATTCGAGGGGGCGGGCTATGGCTACACCTTC.